One T cell receptor (beta chain) is described in this entry. This clonotype turned up a few times. The antigen it binds to is not known. Within one base of it there is no much larger clone, and no base qualities were kept. These data are taken from a study of early T cells in non-severe SARS-CoV-2 infection listed by TCRdb under 2021. For the study in its entirety: Because TCR sequencing relied on bulk RNA taken from unsorted whole blood, pairing of alpha and beta chains was not possible.

This was a case-control study nested in a cohort of healthcare workers in London, UK, who had nasopharyngeal swab PCR tests and blood samples taken every week. Between 23 and 31 March 2020, the week of the UK lockdown, healthcare workers were enrolled and then followed up weekly for as long as 16 weeks. The library was built by means of 5' RACE. Sequencing used a NextSeq 500. To correct for sequencing error and PCR bias, the TCR library protocol tagged individual cDNA molecules with unique molecular identifiers. Both TCR alpha and beta chains were sequenced, and tight co-correlation was observed between alpha and beta sequence abundances in each sample. The original pipeline was this. V gene, J gene and CDR3 annotation of TCR sequences was performed with Decombinator V4. Expanded TCRs were defined as changing significantly between any two time points under a Poisson model with p below 0.0001. TCR abundances were normalised to the total number of TCRs sequenced per sample and were expressed as counts per million. MAIT TCRs were defined by TRAV1-2 paired with TRAJ12, TRAJ20 or TRAJ33, and iNKT TCRs by TRAV10 paired with TRAJ18. VDJdb, accessed 1 November 2021, was searched for CMV, EBV and SARS-CoV-2 annotated TCRs, excluding TCRs annotated for multiple antigens. TCRdb ran its own pipeline on the public reads, namely fastp trimming at Q25 and MiXCR clone calling, and kept in-frame beta chains. Each entry merges the rows of one CDR3 protein and shows their most common DNA and genes. None of the V and J calls come from the authors' own analysis; TCRdb made them. This sample gives about 48,000 distinct CDR3 sequences in total; 7% to 9% of them show up just once. Jointly, the top ten make up 5.8% of the sample.

What the study reported, not specific to this receptor: Matching against VDJdb was skewed toward anti-spike CD8 responses, likely underestimated virus-specific expansions, and missed private and CD4 specificities.

V is trimmed back by 8 bases and J by 2 bases, and the junction contains 13 bases that no gene match accounts for. CDR1 and CDR2, looked up from the germline V gene, are KGHSH and LQKENI. The CDR3 goes from the cysteine to the phenylalanine over 16 residues. Only the CDR3 part of the read is kept: 48 bases, read in frame from the first base. This clonotype was sampled from an adult who was a healthcare worker with PCR-confirmed SARS-CoV-2 infection or an uninfected control (not recorded which). Material for sequencing was whole blood. The rearranged segments are TRBV18 and TRBJ2-5; TRBD2 matches 8 bases in the middle. In nucleotides, the sequence is TGTGCCAGCCCAAAGGACGGGGGGGCGAAGCAAGAGACCCAGTACTTC. Its product reads: CASPKDGGAKQETQYF.